Below, 25 T cell receptor beta chains from the same sample are listed, as sequenced in a study of blood T cell repertoires in COVID-19. Method: immunoSEQ multiplex PCR; TCRdb's copy keeps in-frame clones and lacks some. The sample includes 210,000 or so clones, about 88% of them seen just once. Source material: peripheral blood. These receptors all come from a man aged 35 to 55 with active or convalescent COVID-19.

Written as DNA, the CDR3 is TGTGCCTGGAGTGTACCTGCAGGACATAGCAATCAGCCCCAGCATTTT. Protein sequence: CAWSVPAGHSNQPQHF. V and J are TRBV30 and TRBJ1-5; possible D gene TRBD1, 5 bases. The CDR3 sequence is 16 residues long. The germline V and J ends were trimmed by 0 bases and 0 bases, with 12 bases remaining between them. Germline assignment: CDR1 GTSNPN and CDR2 SVGIG (reference sequence).

This clone appeared once. The rearrangement uses TRBV2 and TRBJ1-1; D is unclear. The germline V and J ends were trimmed by 4 bases and 0 bases, with 9 bases remaining between them. The germline gives CDR1 SNHLY, CDR2 FYNNEI. The CDR3 is 14 amino acids. The CDR3 coding sequence is TGTGCCAGCAGTGGGACTTTCATGAACACTGAAGCTTTCTTT. Encoded protein: CASSGTFMNTEAFF.

This clone was recorded only once. The chain joins TRBV2 to TRBJ2-5; D perhaps matches TRBD1 (6 bases). V shed 6 bases and J shed 4 bases, with 12 bases lying between them. Germline CDR1 and CDR2: SNHLY and FYNNEI. This CDR3 is built from 13 residues. CDR3 sequence reads: CASRETGLETQYF. The CDR3 DNA follows: TGTGCCAGCAGAGAAACAGGGCTAGAGACCCAGTACTTC.

The chain combines TRBV5-6 with TRBJ1-1; TRBD1 matches at 10 bases. This CDR3 region has 17 residues. Germline assignment: CDR1 SGHDT and CDR2 YYEEEE. V lost 3 bases and J lost 3; bases outside the gene matches: 11. The CDR3 DNA follows: TGTGCCAGCAGCTCGAGGACAGGGGGGACCGGGTACACTGAAGCTTTCTTT. It encodes CASSSRTGGTGYTEAFF.

The V and J genes are TRBV5-1 and TRBJ2-2; TRBD1 is a possible D gene (7 bases). The V gene lost 2 bases and the J gene lost 3 bases, with 17 bases spanning the gap. The CDR3 totals 17 residues. Germline CDR1 SGHRS, CDR2 YFSETQ. The CDR3 coding sequence is TGCGCCAGCAGCTTCGCCAGGGGGGCAGAGTACACCGGGGAGCTGTTTTTT. Its translation is CASSFARGAEYTGELFF.

The chain is built from TRBV9 and TRBJ2-1; D remains ambiguous. The germline CDR1 and CDR2 sequences are SGDLS and YYNGEE. The CDR3 spans 14 residues. V gave up 0 bases and J gave up 4 bases, with 8 bases separating them. The CDR3 sequence is CASSVASLYNEQFF. Written as DNA, the CDR3 is TGTGCCAGCAGCGTAGCCAGTCTGTACAATGAGCAGTTCTTC.

This clone came up once. The genes are TRBV28 and TRBJ2-1; possibly TRBD2 for D (7 bases). V dropped 5 bases and J dropped 4 bases, with 18 bases sitting between them. The CDR3 loop spans 16 amino acids. Germline V gene lookup returns CDR1 MDHEN and CDR2 SYDVKM. CDR3: CASSPNRGADYNEQFF. Here the CDR3 DNA reads TGTGCCAGCAGTCCCAACCGGGGGGCCGATTACAATGAGCAGTTCTTC.

This chain joins TRBV3-1 (or the pseudogene TRBV3-2) and TRBJ2-1; 7 bases are a match to TRBD2. The germline V gene encodes CDR1 LGHDT and CDR2 YNNKEL (reference sequence). The CDR3 has 14 residues. Germline trimming cut 4 bases from V and 4 bases from J; bases unmatched to any gene: 4. This CDR3 reads CASSRLAAYNEQFF. The CDR3 DNA is TGTGCCAGCAGCCGGCTAGCGGCGTACAATGAGCAGTTCTTC.

The rearrangement joins TRBV10-1 to TRBJ2-5; TRBD2 matches 8 bases. CDR1 and CDR2 from the germline V gene are WNHNN and SYGVQD (reference sequence). The CDR3 has 17 residues. V was clipped by 6 bases and J by 0 bases; unmatched bases: 12. CDR3 sequence (DNA): TGCGCCAGCAGACATAGCGGGGCGCCAGAAAACCAAGAGACCCAGTACTTC. Amino acids: CASRHSGAPENQETQYF.

The chain combines TRBV25-1 with TRBJ2-7; 11 nucleotides match TRBD2. The CDR3 consists of 16 residues. V shed 4 bases and J 1 base; nucleotides not matched to a gene: 6. Germline loops: CDR1 MGHDK, CDR2 SYGVNS. The CDR3 nucleotides are TGTGCCAGCAGTGGGGGGACTAGCGGAGTATCCTACGAGCAGTACTTC. Translated, it gives CASSGGTSGVSYEQYF.

The rearrangement uses TRBV5-1 and TRBJ2-7, with D maybe TRBD2 (5 bases). CDR3 length: 16 amino acids. Germline CDR1 reads SGHRS; CDR2 reads YFSETQ. Trimming took off 3 bases at V and 2 bases at J, with 18 bases between the two ends. Written as DNA, the CDR3 is TGCGCCAGCAGCTCGCTTCCCGAGCGGTTTCCCTACGAGCAGTACTTC. Residues: CASSSLPERFPYEQYF.

This clone was seen just once. This chain links TRBV11-2 with TRBJ2-5, with 8 bases fitting TRBD2. Trimming took 1 base from V and 5 from J; bases not matched to a gene: 9. Germline values: CDR1 SGHAT, CDR2 FQNNGV. The CDR3 is made up of 16 amino acids. The CDR3 sequence: CASSLGTAGVWETQYF. As DNA, the CDR3 is TGTGCCAGCAGCTTAGGGACAGCGGGGGTTTGGGAGACCCAGTACTTC.

The chain recombines TRBV19 with TRBJ2-7; 10 positions agree with TRBD2. J lost 4 bases, V lost 9 bases, and 24 bases had no gene match. The CDR3 sequence is 19 residues long. The germline V gene encodes CDR1 LNHDA and CDR2 SQIVND (reference sequence). The CDR3 DNA reads as TGTGCCAGCGTCAGGAGCCCGAACGCTAGCGGGAGAGCGATATACGAGCAGTACTTC. Amino acids: CASVRSPNASGRAIYEQYF.

This clone was seen just once. The chain carries TRBV5-1 and TRBJ2-1; 8 bases are a match to TRBD2. There are 16 residues in the CDR3. Trimming at V came to 5 bases and at J to 5 bases, leaving 12 bases not matched to a gene. CDR1 and CDR2 (germline): SGHRS, YFSETQ. CDR3 DNA sequence: TGCGCCAGCAGTTACTCTCCTAGCGGGCCGAACAATGAGCAGTTCTTC. Protein sequence: CASSYSPSGPNNEQFF.

The chain couples TRBV28 to TRBJ1-2; 8 nucleotides match TRBD1. Trimming took 5 bases from V and 2 from J; bases not matched to a gene: 1. The CDR3 runs 13 residues. Germline loops: CDR1 MDHEN, CDR2 SYDVKM. For the CDR3, the DNA is TGTGCCAGCAGTCGACAGGGGAACTATGGCTACACCTTC. Translated, it gives CASSRQGNYGYTF.

V usage is TRBV5-1 and J usage is TRBJ1-4; 8 nucleotides agree with TRBD1. Germline CDR1 is SGHRS and CDR2 is YFSETQ. V lost 2 bases to trimming and J lost 3 bases; unmatched junction nucleotides: 3. This CDR3 is 15 amino acids long. The CDR3 region has the DNA TGCGCCAGCAGCTTCAGGGGGCAATCTAATGAAAAACTGTTTTTT. Translating gives CASSFRGQSNEKLFF.

The chain employs TRBV5-1 and TRBJ1-5; D might be TRBD1 (5 bases). V dropped 3 bases and J dropped 0 bases, with 10 bases sitting between them. The V gene's germline CDR1 is SGHRS and CDR2 YFSETQ. This CDR3 is built from 15 residues. The CDR3 bases are TGCGCCAGCAGCTCGTCGGGGGGTAGCAATCAGCCCCAGCATTTT. It is translated as CASSSSGGSNQPQHF.

The chain couples TRBV9 to TRBJ2-1, with 7 positions matching TRBD2. Germline V gene data show CDR1 as SGDLS and CDR2 as YYNGEE. J was trimmed by 4 bases and V by 3 bases; bases with no gene match: 13. The CDR3 has 17 residues. The DNA for the CDR3 is TGTGCCAGCAGCGAGCCCCCTGGCAAAGCGGGGTACAATGAGCAGTTCTTC. It codes for CASSEPPGKAGYNEQFF.

The chain has TRBV6-6 and TRBJ2-7; 10 nucleotides agree with TRBD2. Germline CDR1 reads MNHNY; CDR2 reads SVGAGI (reference sequence). Losses at the gene ends were 2 bases for V and 5 bases for J; bases not matched to a gene: 6. The CDR3 consists of 15 residues. The CDR3 DNA reads TGTGCCAGCAGTTACGAAGCGGGAGGGCGTCACGAGCAGTACTTC. Protein product: CASSYEAGGRHEQYF.

The chain joins TRBV21-1 to TRBJ1-4. TRBV21-1 is recorded as a pseudogene. The CDR3 has 14 amino acids. CDR3 sequence reads: CASSKEGRGEKLFF. The CDR3 DNA is TGTGCCAGCAGCAAAGAGGGACGGGGGGAAAAACTGTTTTTT.

V is TRBV28 and J is TRBJ2-3, with 7 bases fitting TRBD1. CDR3 length: 15 amino acids. Germline trimming cut 4 bases from V and 1 base from J; bases unmatched to any gene: 5. CDR1 and CDR2 (germline): MDHEN, SYDVKM. The CDR3: CASSYRGLGTDTQYF. The DNA of the CDR3 is TGTGCCAGCAGTTATAGGGGGCTAGGCACAGATACGCAGTATTTT. The full variable domain, its missing parts supplied by reference TRBV28 and TRBJ2-3, is DVKVTQSSRYLVKRTGEKVFLECVQDMDHENMFWYRQDPGLGLRLIYFSYDVKMKEKGDIPEGYSVSREKKERFSLILESASTNQTSMYLCASSYRGLGTDTQYFGPGTRLTVL.

This clone turned up a few times. The CDR3: CASRVQYYSNQPQHF. The CDR3 nucleotides read TGTGCCAGCAGGGTGCAGTACTATAGCAATCAGCCCCAGCATTTT. V is TRBV28 and J is TRBJ1-5, with D unresolved. In germline, CDR1 is MDHEN, CDR2 SYDVKM. With 6 bases removed from V and 0 bases from J, the gap between germline ends came to 12 bases. The CDR3 runs 15 residues.

The gene calls are TRBV10-3 and TRBJ2-2; a weak D match, TRBD2 (6 bases). Germline V gene lookup returns CDR1 ENHRY and CDR2 SYGVKD. The CDR3 is 12 residues long. Trimming pared 10 bases from V and 4 bases from J, leaving 10 bases between. The CDR3 protein is CASGTSTGELFF. For the CDR3, the DNA is TGTGCCAGCGGGACTTCCACCGGGGAGCTGTTTTTT.

This clone was seen a handful of times. The J gene is TRBJ2-7, the V gene TRBV28; the D is unclear. Per the germline V gene, CDR1 is MDHEN and CDR2 is SYDVKM. The CDR3 sequence is 15 residues long. Trimming left V 7 bases short and J 9 bases short, with 25 bases between. CDR3 protein: CASNFARSPLSPQYF. The CDR3 DNA is TGTGCCAGCAACTTTGCACGTTCCCCCTTAAGTCCGCAGTACTTC.

A few counts support this clone. V is TRBV28 and J is TRBJ2-7, with 9 nucleotides matching TRBD1. The CDR3 has 15 amino acids. After removal of 3 bases from V and 2 bases from J, the junction contained 5 bases not matched to a gene. Germline V lookup: CDR1 MDHEN, CDR2 SYDVKM. The CDR3 loop reads CASSLTGTGPYEQYF. The CDR3, as DNA: TGTGCCAGCAGTTTGACCGGGACAGGGCCCTACGAGCAGTACTTC.